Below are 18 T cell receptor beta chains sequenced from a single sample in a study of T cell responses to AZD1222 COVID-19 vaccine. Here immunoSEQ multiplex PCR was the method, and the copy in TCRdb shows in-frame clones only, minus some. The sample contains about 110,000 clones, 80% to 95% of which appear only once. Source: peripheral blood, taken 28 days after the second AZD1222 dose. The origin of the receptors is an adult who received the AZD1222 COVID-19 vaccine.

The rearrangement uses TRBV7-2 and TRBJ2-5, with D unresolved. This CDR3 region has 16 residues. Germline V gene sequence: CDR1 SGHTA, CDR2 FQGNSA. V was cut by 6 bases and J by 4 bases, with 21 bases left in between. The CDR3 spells CASSLLPVRYAETQYF. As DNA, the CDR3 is TGTGCCAGCAGTTTACTACCGGTTCGTTATGCAGAGACCCAGTACTTC.

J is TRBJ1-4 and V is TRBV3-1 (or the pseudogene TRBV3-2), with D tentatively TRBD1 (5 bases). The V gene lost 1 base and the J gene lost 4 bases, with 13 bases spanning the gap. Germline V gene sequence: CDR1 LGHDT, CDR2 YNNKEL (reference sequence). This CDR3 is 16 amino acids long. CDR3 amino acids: CASSQGSGLGNEKLFF. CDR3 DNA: TGTGCCAGCAGCCAAGGGTCAGGGCTCGGTAATGAAAAACTGTTTTTT.

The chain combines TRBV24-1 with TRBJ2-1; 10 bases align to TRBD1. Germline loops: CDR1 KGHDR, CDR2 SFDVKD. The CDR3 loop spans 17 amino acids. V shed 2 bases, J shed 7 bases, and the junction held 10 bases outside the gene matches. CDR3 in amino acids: CATSDWGSGTGVNEQFF. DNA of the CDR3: TGTGCCACCAGTGATTGGGGCTCCGGGACAGGGGTTAATGAGCAGTTCTTC.

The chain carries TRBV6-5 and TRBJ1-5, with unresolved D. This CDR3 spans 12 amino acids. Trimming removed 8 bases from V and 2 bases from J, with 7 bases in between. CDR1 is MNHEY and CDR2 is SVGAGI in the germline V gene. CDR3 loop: CASGEGNQPQHF. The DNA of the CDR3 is TGTGCCAGCGGGGAGGGCAATCAGCCCCAGCATTTT.

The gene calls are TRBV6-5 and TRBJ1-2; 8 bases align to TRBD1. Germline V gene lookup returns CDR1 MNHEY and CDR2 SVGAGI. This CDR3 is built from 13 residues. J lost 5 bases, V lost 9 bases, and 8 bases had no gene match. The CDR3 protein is CARMDRAKYGYTF. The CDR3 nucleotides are TGTGCCAGGATGGACAGGGCGAAATATGGCTACACCTTC.

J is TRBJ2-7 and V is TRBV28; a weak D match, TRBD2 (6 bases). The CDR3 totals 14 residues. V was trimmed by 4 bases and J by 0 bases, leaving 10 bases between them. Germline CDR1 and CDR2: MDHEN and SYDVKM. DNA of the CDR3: TGTGCCAGCAGTTCGGCGGGGAGCTCCTACGAGCAGTACTTC. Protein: CASSSAGSSYEQYF.

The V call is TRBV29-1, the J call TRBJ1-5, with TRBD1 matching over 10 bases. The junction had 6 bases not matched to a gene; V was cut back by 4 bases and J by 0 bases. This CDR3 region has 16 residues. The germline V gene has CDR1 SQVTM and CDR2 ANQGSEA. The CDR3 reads CSVADRGLDSNQPQHF. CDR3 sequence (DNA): TGCAGCGTTGCAGACAGGGGGCTCGATAGCAATCAGCCCCAGCATTTT.

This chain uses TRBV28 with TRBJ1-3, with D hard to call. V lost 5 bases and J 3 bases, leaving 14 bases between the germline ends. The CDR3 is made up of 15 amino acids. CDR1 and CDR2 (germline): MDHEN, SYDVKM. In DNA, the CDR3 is TGTGCCAGCAGTCATACAAGGGAGATTGGAAACACCATATATTTT. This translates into CASSHTREIGNTIYF.

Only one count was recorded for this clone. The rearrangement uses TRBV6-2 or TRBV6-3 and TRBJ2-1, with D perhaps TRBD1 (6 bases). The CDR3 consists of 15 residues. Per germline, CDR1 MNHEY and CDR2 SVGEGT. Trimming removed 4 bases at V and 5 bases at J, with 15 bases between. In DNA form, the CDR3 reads TGTGCCAGCAGTTTTTCACAGGGTAGAGACAATGAGCAGTTCTTC. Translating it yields CASSFSQGRDNEQFF.

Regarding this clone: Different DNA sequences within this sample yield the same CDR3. The DNA of the CDR3 is TGCGCCAGCAGCTTGGGGGATGAAAAACTGTTTTTT. Its translation: CASSLGDEKLFF. The genes are TRBV5-1 and TRBJ1-4; D is unresolved. CDR1 SGHRS and CDR2 YFSETQ come from the germline V gene. V lost 0 bases and J lost 6, with 3 bases in between. This CDR3 has 12 amino acids.

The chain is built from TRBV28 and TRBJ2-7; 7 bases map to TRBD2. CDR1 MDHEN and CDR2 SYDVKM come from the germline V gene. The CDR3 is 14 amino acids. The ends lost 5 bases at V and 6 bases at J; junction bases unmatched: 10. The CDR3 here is CASSPGQLAGEQYF. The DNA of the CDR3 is TGTGCCAGCAGTCCCGGACAATTAGCGGGCGAGCAGTACTTC.

The CDR3 is CASSQVAGGDEKLFF. The CDR3 region has the DNA TGTGCCAGCAGCCAAGTGGCAGGGGGAGATGAAAAACTGTTTTTT. The rearrangement links TRBV3-1 (or the pseudogene TRBV3-2) to TRBJ1-4, with 7 positions matching TRBD1. The V gene's germline CDR1 is LGHDT and CDR2 YNNKEL (reference sequence). V lost 1 base to trimming and J lost 6 bases; unmatched junction nucleotides: 5. This CDR3 is built from 15 residues.

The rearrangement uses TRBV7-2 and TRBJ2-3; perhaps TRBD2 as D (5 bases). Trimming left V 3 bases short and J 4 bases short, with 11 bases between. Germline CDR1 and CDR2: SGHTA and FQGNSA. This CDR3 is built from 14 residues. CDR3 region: CASSLGVASDTQYF. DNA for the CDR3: TGTGCCAGCAGCTTGGGAGTAGCGTCAGATACGCAGTATTTT.

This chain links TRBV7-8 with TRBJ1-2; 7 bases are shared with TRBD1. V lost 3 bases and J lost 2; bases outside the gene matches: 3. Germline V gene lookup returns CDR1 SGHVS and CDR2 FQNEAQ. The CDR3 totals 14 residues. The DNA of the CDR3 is TGTGCCAGCAGCTTGGACAGGTGGAACTATGGCTACACCTTC. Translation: CASSLDRWNYGYTF. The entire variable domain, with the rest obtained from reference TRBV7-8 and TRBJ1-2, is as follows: GAGVSQSPRYKVAKRGQDVALRCDPISGHVSLFWYQQALGQGPEFLTYFQNEAQLDKSGLPSDRFFAERPEGSVSTLKIQRTQQEDSAVYLCASSLDRWNYGYTFGSGTRLTVV.

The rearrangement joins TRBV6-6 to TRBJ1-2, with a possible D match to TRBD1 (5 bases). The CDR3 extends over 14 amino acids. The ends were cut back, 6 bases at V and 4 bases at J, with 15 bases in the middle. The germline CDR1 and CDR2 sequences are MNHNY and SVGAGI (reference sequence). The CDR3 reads CASSPGTTSYGYTF. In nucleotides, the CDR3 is TGTGCCAGCAGCCCCGGGACCACCTCCTATGGCTACACCTTC.

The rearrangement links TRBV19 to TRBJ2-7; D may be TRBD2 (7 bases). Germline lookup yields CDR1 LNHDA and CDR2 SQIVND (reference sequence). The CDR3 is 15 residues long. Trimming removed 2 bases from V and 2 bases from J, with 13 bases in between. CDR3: CASSIRGGKTYEQYF. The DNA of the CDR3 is TGTGCCAGTAGTATAAGGGGGGGGAAAACCTACGAGCAGTACTTC. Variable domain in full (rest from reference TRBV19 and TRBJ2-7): DGGITQSPKYLFRKEGQNVTLSCEQNLNHDAMYWYRQDPGQGLRLIYYSQIVNDFQKGDIAEGYSVSREKKESFPLTVTSAQKNPTAFYLCASSIRGGKTYEQYFGPGTRLTVT.

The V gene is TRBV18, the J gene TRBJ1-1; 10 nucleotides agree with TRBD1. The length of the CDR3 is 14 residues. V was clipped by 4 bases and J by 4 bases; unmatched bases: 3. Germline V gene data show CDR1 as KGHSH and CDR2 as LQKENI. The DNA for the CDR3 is TGTGCCAGCTCACAGGGACAGGGGCTCACTGAAGCTTTCTTT. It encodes CASSQGQGLTEAFF.

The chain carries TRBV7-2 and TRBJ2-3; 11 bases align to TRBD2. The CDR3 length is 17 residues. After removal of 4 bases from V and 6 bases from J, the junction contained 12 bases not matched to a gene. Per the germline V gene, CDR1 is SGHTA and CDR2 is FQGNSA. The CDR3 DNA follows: TGTGCCAGCAGCTCCCTTAGTAGCGGGGGGGCCCGGGATACGCAGTATTTT. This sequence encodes CASSSLSSGGARDTQYF. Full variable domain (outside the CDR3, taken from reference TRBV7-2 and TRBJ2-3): GAGVSQSPSNKVTEKGKDVELRCDPISGHTALYWYRQSLGQGLEFLIYFQGNSAPDKSGLPSDRFSAERTGGSVSTLTIQRTQQEDSAVYLCASSSLSSGGARDTQYFGPGTRLTVL.